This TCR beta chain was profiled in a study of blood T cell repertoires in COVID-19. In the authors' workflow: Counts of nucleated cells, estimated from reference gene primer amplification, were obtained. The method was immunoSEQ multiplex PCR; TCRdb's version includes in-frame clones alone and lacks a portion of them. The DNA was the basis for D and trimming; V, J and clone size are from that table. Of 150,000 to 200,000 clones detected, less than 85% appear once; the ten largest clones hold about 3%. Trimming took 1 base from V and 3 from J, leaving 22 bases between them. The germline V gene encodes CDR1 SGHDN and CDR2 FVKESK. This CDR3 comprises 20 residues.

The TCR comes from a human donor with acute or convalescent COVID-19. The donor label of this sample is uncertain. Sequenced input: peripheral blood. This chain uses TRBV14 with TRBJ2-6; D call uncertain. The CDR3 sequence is CASSQGVFSVLSLGANVLTF. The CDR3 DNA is TGTGCCAGCAGCCAAGGAGTTTTCTCGGTACTCTCCCTTGGGGCCAACGTCCTGACTTTC.